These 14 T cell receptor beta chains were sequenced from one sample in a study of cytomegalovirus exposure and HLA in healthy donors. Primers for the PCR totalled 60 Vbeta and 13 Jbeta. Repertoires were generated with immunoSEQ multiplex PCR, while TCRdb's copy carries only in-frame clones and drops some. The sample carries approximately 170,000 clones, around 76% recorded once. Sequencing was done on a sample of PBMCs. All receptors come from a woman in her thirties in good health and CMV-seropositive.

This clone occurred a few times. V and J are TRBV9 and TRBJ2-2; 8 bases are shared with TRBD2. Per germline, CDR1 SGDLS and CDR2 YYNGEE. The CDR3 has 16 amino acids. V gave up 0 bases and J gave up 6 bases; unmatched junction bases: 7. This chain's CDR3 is CASSVDPGGRPGELFF. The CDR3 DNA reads TGTGCCAGCAGCGTAGATCCGGGGGGGCGTCCCGGGGAGCTGTTTTTT. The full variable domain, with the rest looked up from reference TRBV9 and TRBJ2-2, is DSGVTQTPKHLITATGQRVTLRCSPRSGDLSVYWYQQSLDQGLQFLIQYYNGEERAKGNILERFSAQQFPDLHSELNLSSLELGDSALYFCASSVDPGGRPGELFFGEGSRLTVL.

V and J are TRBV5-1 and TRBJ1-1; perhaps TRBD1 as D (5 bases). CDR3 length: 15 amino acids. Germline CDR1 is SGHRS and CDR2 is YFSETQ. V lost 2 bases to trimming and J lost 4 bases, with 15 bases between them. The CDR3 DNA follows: TGCGCCAGCAGCTTAGGAGACAGACCGAGCACTGAAGCTTTCTTT. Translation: CASSLGDRPSTEAFF. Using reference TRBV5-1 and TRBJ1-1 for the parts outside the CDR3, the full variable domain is KAGVTQTPRYLIKTRGQQVTLSCSPISGHRSVSWYQQTPGQGLQFLFEYFSETQRNKGNFPGRFSGRQFSNSRSEMNVSTLELGDSALYLCASSLGDRPSTEAFFGQGTRLTVV.

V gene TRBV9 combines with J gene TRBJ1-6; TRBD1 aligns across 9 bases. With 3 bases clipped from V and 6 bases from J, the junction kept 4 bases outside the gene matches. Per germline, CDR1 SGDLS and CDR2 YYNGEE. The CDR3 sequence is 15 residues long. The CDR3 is CASSGGQGTNSPLHF. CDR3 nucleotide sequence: TGTGCCAGCAGCGGGGGACAGGGAACTAATTCACCCCTCCACTTT.

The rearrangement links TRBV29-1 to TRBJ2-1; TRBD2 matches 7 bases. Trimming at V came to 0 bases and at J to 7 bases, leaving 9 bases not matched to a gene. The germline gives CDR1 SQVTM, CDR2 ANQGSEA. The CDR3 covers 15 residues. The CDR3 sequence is CSVEDPRLARNEQFF. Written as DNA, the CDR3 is TGCAGCGTTGAAGATCCCAGACTAGCTCGGAATGAGCAGTTCTTC.

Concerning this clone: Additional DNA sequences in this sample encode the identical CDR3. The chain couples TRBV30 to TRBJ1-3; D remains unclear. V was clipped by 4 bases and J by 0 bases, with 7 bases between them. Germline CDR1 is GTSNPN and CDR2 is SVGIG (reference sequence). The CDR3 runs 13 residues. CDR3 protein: CAWNSVSGNTIYF. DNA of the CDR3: TGTGCCTGGAATAGTGTCTCTGGAAACACCATATATTTT.

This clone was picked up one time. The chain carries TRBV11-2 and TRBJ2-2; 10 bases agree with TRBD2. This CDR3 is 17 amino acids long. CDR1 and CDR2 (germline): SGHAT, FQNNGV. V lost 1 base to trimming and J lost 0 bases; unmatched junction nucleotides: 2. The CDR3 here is CASSLVLAGANTGELFF. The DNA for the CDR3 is TGTGCCAGCAGCTTAGTCCTAGCGGGAGCGAACACCGGGGAGCTGTTTTTT.

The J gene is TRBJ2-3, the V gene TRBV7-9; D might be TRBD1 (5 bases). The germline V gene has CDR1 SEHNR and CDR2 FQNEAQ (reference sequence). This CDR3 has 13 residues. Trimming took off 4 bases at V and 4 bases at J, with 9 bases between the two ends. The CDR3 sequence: CASSSWGPDTQYF. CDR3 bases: TGTGCCAGCAGCTCGTGGGGCCCAGATACGCAGTATTTT. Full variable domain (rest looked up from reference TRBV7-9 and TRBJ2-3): DTGVSQNPRHKITKRGQNVTFRCDPISEHNRLYWYRQTLGQGPEFLTYFQNEAQLEKSRLLSDRFSAERPKGSFSTLEIQRTEQGDSAMYLCASSSWGPDTQYFGPGTRLTVL.

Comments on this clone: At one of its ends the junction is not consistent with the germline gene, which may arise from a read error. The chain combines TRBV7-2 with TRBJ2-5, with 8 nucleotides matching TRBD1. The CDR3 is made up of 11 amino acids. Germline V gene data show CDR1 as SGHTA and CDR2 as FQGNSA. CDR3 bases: TGTGCCAGCAGCTTGAGGACAGGGCTTGACTTC. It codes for CASSLRTGLDF.

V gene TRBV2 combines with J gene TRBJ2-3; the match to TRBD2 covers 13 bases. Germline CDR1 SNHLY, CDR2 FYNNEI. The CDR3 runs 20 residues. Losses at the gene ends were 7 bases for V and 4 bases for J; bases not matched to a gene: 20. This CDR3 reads CASNRPGLAGRKGNSDTQYF. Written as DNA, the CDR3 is TGTGCCAGCAACAGACCGGGACTAGCGGGGAGAAAGGGTAACTCAGATACGCAGTATTTT.

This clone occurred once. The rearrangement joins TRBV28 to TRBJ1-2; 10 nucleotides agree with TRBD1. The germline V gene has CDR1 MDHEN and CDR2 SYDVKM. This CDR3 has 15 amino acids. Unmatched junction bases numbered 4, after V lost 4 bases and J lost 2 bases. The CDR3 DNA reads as TGTGCCAGCAGTTCCGGGACAGGGGCCAACTATGGCTACACCTTC. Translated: CASSSGTGANYGYTF.

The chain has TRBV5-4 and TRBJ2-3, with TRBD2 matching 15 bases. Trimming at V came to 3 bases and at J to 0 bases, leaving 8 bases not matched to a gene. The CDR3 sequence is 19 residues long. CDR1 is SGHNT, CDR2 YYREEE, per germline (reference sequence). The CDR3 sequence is CASSWPGLAGGPSTDTQYF. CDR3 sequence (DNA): TGTGCCAGCAGCTGGCCCGGACTAGCGGGGGGGCCCAGCACAGATACGCAGTATTTT.

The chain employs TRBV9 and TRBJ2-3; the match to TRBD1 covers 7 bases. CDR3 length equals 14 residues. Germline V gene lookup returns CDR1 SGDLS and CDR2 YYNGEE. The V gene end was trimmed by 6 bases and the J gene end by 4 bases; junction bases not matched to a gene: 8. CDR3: CASKGARGPDTQYF. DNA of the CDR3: TGTGCCAGCAAGGGGGCGCGAGGGCCAGATACGCAGTATTTT.

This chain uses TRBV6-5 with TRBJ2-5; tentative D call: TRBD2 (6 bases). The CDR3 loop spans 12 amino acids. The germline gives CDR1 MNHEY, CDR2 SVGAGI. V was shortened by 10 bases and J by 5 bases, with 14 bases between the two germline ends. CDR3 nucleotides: TGTGCCACACGCGGGGTCATCGAGACCCAGTACTTC. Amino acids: CATRGVIETQYF.

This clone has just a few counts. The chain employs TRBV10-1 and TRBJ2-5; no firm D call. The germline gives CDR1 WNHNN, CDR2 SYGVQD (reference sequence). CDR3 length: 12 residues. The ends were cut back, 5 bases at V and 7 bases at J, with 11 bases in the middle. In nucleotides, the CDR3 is TGCGCCAGCAGTACCCCTAGTGGGACCCAGTACTTC. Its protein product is CASSTPSGTQYF.